The next 7 T cell receptor beta chains were all read from a single sample in a study of naive and memory T cell subsets. Amplification of ligated cDNA took four PCR rounds with SP2 and nested alpha and beta constant primers. TCRdb re-called the UMI-ligation and nested PCR reads with MiXCR, one entry per CDR3 protein. Among 14,000 or so distinct CDR3 sequences, roughly 5.2% were seen once, and the ten largest hold roughly 8%. The treatment was: skin biopsy from PPD injection site in Mantoux-positive individual. TCR cDNA received a 3' ligated oligonucleotide that carried a UMI. The sample consisted of skin, taken from a tuberculin skin test site. Receptors originate from an adult in good health.

Only a few counts were recorded for this clonotype. J is TRBJ1-2 and V is TRBV4-1; D uncertain. The CDR3 is made up of 12 amino acids. Germline V gene lookup returns CDR1 MGHRA and CDR2 YSYEKL. Trimming cost V 1 base and J 10 bases, with 10 bases left between them. The CDR3 loop reads CASSQGLVDYTF. The CDR3 DNA sequence: TGCGCCAGCAGCCAAGGGCTGGTGGACTACACCTTC.

This clonotype has a count of ten or more. The rearrangement links TRBV3-1 to TRBJ2-7, with D uncertain. Germline assignment: CDR1 LGHDT and CDR2 YNNKEL (reference sequence). V was clipped by 2 bases and J by 7 bases, with 18 bases between them. The length of the CDR3 is 15 residues. The DNA of the CDR3 is TGTGCCAGCAGCCAAAGCCTTGTGACATTAGATGAGCAGTACTTC. It translates to CASSQSLVTLDEQYF.

J is TRBJ2-3 and V is TRBV11-2; D unresolved. Trimming stripped 2 bases from V and 8 bases from J, with 11 bases between. Germline V gives CDR1 SGHAT, CDR2 FQNNGV. This CDR3 has 13 residues. The CDR3 sequence is CASSLMRPGTQYF. The CDR3 nucleotides are TGTGCCAGCAGCTTAATGCGGCCAGGTACGCAGTATTTT. Variable domain in full (rest from reference TRBV11-2 and TRBJ2-3): EAGVAQSPRYKIIEKRQSVAFWCNPISGHATLYWYQQILGQGPKLLIQFQNNGVVDDSQLPKDRFSAERLKGVDSTLKIQPAKLEDSAVYLCASSLMRPGTQYFGPGTRLTVL.

This chain connects TRBV7-9 to TRBJ2-2, with TRBD1 matching over 8 bases. J gave up 5 bases and V 7 bases, and 9 bases lay outside the gene matches. Germline values: CDR1 SEHNR, CDR2 FQNEAQ (reference sequence). This CDR3 has 15 amino acids. The CDR3 spells CASNGQGYATGELFF. Here the CDR3 DNA reads TGTGCCAGCAACGGACAGGGTTACGCGACCGGGGAGCTGTTTTTT.

This clonotype was picked up many times. This sequence joins TRBV14 and TRBJ2-7; no firm D call. Germline values: CDR1 SGHDN, CDR2 FVKESK. V was clipped by 3 bases and J by 1 base, with 10 bases between them. The CDR3 consists of 14 residues. The CDR3 DNA reads TGTGCCAGCAGCCAGGCCCAGTCTTCCTACGAGCAGTACTTC. Translated: CASSQAQSSYEQYF.

This clonotype was found a few times. V is TRBV6-5 and J is TRBJ2-2; D is unresolved. From germline, CDR1 is MNHEY and CDR2 SVGAGI. The CDR3 has 15 amino acids. Trimming cost V 2 bases and J 6 bases, with 13 bases left between them. The CDR3 here is CASSYTWAAAGELFF. In DNA, the CDR3 is TGTGCCAGCAGTTACACCTGGGCGGCGGCCGGGGAGCTGTTTTTT.

Within the sample, this clonotype is medium-sized (0.01 to 0.1%). The genes are TRBV28 and TRBJ2-7; 7 bases are shared with TRBD1. Germline V lookup: CDR1 MDHEN, CDR2 SYDVKM. The length of the CDR3 is 14 residues. The V and J ends lost 7 bases and 3 bases, in that order; junction bases with no gene match: 9. CDR3 amino acids: CASNRPGQNYEQYF. The CDR3 coding sequence is TGTGCCAGCAATCGACCGGGACAGAACTACGAGCAGTACTTC.